These 19 T cell receptor beta chains originate from one sample sequenced in a study of OX40 agonist ivuxolimab in advanced cancers. Sequencing used immunoSEQ multiplex PCR; TCRdb keeps in-frame clones, though not all of them. The sample lists around 70,000 clones; 90% to 95% were seen once. The sample in question was CD4+ or CD8+ T cells sorted from blood, obtained in a trial of the OX40 agonist ivuxolimab. These receptor sequences come from an adult with an advanced solid tumor such as melanoma, head and neck, liver or kidney cancer.

The V call is TRBV7-9, the J call TRBJ2-5; possibly TRBD1 or TRBD2 for D (5 bases each). This CDR3 has 16 amino acids. V was shortened by 1 base and J by 9 bases, with 21 bases between the two germline ends. Germline V gene sequence: CDR1 SEHNR, CDR2 FQNEAQ (reference sequence). The CDR3 nucleotides are TGTGCCAGCAGCTTAGGACCCGGGACCAACCAAGCGGCCCAGTACTTC. Translation gives CASSLGPGTNQAAQYF. Full variable domain (remainder filled in from reference TRBV7-9 and TRBJ2-5): DTGVSQNPRHKITKRGQNVTFRCDPISEHNRLYWYRQTLGQGPEFLTYFQNEAQLEKSRLLSDRFSAERPKGSFSTLEIQRTEQGDSAMYLCASSLGPGTNQAAQYFGPGTRLLVL.

J is TRBJ1-5 and V is TRBV7-9; the match to TRBD1 covers 8 bases. J gave up 0 bases and V 0 bases, and 4 bases lay outside the gene matches. The CDR3 totals 17 residues. From germline, CDR1 is SEHNR and CDR2 FQNEAQ (reference sequence). In nucleotides, the CDR3 is TGTGCCAGCAGCTTAGCCAGGGGGCCCTATAGCAATCAGCCCCAGCATTTT. Amino acid sequence: CASSLARGPYSNQPQHF. The full variable domain, in which reference TRBV7-9 and TRBJ1-5 provide the parts outside the CDR3, is DTGVSQNPRHKITKRGQNVTFRCDPISEHNRLYWYRQTLGQGPEFLTYFQNEAQLEKSRLLSDRFSAERPKGSFSTLEIQRTEQGDSAMYLCASSLARGPYSNQPQHFGDGTRLSIL.

The V and J genes are TRBV30 and TRBJ2-1; 9 nucleotides match TRBD2. There are 16 residues in the CDR3. Germline CDR1 and CDR2: GTSNPN and SVGIG (reference sequence). The V segment lost 1 base and the J segment 3 bases; nucleotides outside the gene matches: 7. CDR3 bases: TGTGCCTGGAGTGACCGACTAGCGGAGTTCTACAATGAGCAGTTCTTC. It yields the protein CAWSDRLAEFYNEQFF.

The chain has TRBV12-5 and TRBJ2-3; weak D call: TRBD1 (5 bases). Trimming removed 3 bases at V and 3 bases at J, with 16 bases between. CDR1 LGHNT and CDR2 FRNRAP come from the germline V gene. The CDR3 extends over 16 amino acids. The DNA for the CDR3 is TGTGCTAGTGGTTTAGGGATACAGGTTTCTACAGATACGCAGTATTTT. This gives the protein CASGLGIQVSTDTQYF.

The chain combines TRBV27 with TRBJ1-1; D is unclear. V lost 5 bases, J lost 7 bases, and 11 bases lay in between. CDR1 and CDR2 from the germline V gene are MNHEY and SMNVEV (reference sequence). The CDR3 spans 12 residues. The chain's CDR3 is CASSPLGGEAFF. The DNA for the CDR3 is TGTGCCAGCAGTCCGTTAGGAGGTGAAGCTTTCTTT.

The gene calls are TRBV7-6 and TRBJ2-7, with 10 bases that match TRBD2. V shed 2 bases, J shed 5 bases, and the junction held 0 bases outside the gene matches. The germline V gene encodes CDR1 SGHVS and CDR2 FNYEAQ. CDR3 length: 13 residues. In DNA, the CDR3 is TGTGCCAGCAGCTTACTAGCGGGAGACGAGCAGTACTTC. Translating it yields CASSLLAGDEQYF.

This clone appeared a single time. The rearrangement links TRBV4-3 to TRBJ2-2; D perhaps matches TRBD2 (5 bases). The CDR3 is made up of 16 amino acids. Germline V gene sequence: CDR1 LGHNA, CDR2 YSLEER. The V and J ends lost 0 bases and 3 bases respectively, with 11 bases between them. The CDR3 bases are TGCGCCAGCAGCCAAGATATGAGCGGTTACACCGGGGAGCTGTTTTTT. Amino acids: CASSQDMSGYTGELFF.

This chain connects TRBV27 to TRBJ2-6; either TRBD1 or TRBD2 may supply D (5 bases each). The length of the CDR3 is 16 residues. Between the trimmed V and J ends, which lost 4 bases and 0 bases, there was a span of 10 bases. Germline V gene sequence: CDR1 MNHEY, CDR2 SMNVEV (reference sequence). CDR3 DNA: TGTGCCAGCAGTTGGGTGAGGGGCTCTGGGGCCAACGTCCTGACTTTC. Translation gives CASSWVRGSGANVLTF.

This clone came up a few times. The rearrangement joins TRBV29-1 to TRBJ2-3; D is unresolved. CDR1 SQVTM and CDR2 ANQGSEA come from the germline V gene. The ends were cut back, 7 bases at V and 5 bases at J, with 13 bases in the middle. The CDR3 has 12 residues. CDR3 nucleotide sequence: TGCAGCGACCGTTGGGCGCGAGATACGCAGTATTTT. This codes for CSDRWARDTQYF.

This clone was found once. The CDR3 here is CASSPTEEFDEQYF. As DNA, the CDR3 is TGTGCCAGCAGCCCTACAGAGGAGTTCGACGAGCAGTACTTC. The chain joins TRBV7-9 to TRBJ2-7; unclear D gene. CDR1 is SEHNR and CDR2 is FQNEAQ in the germline V gene (reference sequence). V shed 5 bases and J shed 5 bases, with 16 bases lying between them. This CDR3 comprises 14 residues.

This clone came up once. The chain joins TRBV6-5 to TRBJ2-7; D call uncertain. Germline CDR1 is MNHEY and CDR2 is SVGAGI. V was cut by 0 bases and J by 4 bases, with 4 bases left in between. The CDR3 covers 12 residues. CDR3 bases: TGTGCCAGCAGTTACTCTAATTACGAGCAGTACTTC. Translated, it gives CASSYSNYEQYF.

The J gene is TRBJ2-3, the V gene TRBV14, with 7 bases matching TRBD2. Germline V gene sequence: CDR1 SGHDN, CDR2 FVKESK. V shed 4 bases and J 8 bases; nucleotides not matched to a gene: 6. This CDR3 is 13 amino acids long. Here the CDR3 reads CASSPPSGTTQYF. CDR3 nucleotides: TGTGCCAGCAGCCCACCAAGCGGGACTACGCAGTATTTT.

This chain uses TRBV19 with TRBJ1-1, with TRBD1 matching 7 bases. Germline-derived CDR1 and CDR2 are LNHDA and SQIVND (reference sequence). This CDR3 has 14 amino acids. V lost 3 bases, J lost 2 bases, and 3 bases stayed unmatched. The CDR3 here is CASSMTGSNTEAFF. In nucleotides, the CDR3 is TGTGCCAGTAGTATGACAGGGTCAAACACTGAAGCTTTCTTT.

CDR3 nucleotide sequence: TGCGCCAGCAGCTACTCTGACTCTGGAAACACCATATATTTT. It codes for CASSYSDSGNTIYF. The chain combines TRBV4-3 with TRBJ1-3, with D unclear. This CDR3 region has 14 residues. Germline lookup yields CDR1 LGHNA and CDR2 YSLEER. The V and J ends lost 5 bases and 0 bases respectively, with 8 bases between them.

The chain is built from TRBV6-5 and TRBJ2-5; D perhaps matches TRBD1 (6 bases). Germline V gene data show CDR1 as MNHEY and CDR2 as SVGAGI. V was clipped by 6 bases and J by 1 base, with 12 bases between them. This CDR3 has 14 amino acids. The CDR3 DNA is TGTGCCAGCAGAGTTCAGGGGCTCCAAGAGACCCAGTACTTC. Protein: CASRVQGLQETQYF.

This clone was seen once. This chain joins TRBV4-2 and TRBJ1-3, with a tentative D call TRBD1 (5 bases). Germline V lookup: CDR1 LGHNA, CDR2 YNFKEQ. The CDR3 spans 18 residues. V was shortened by 2 bases and J by 0 bases, with 17 bases between the two germline ends. The CDR3 DNA sequence: TGTGCCAGCAGCCAACTAGGGACGTCTCCCGTCTCTGGAAACACCATATATTTT. Translated: CASSQLGTSPVSGNTIYF.

The chain is built from TRBV19 and TRBJ1-3; a weak D match, TRBD1 (5 bases). This CDR3 spans 15 amino acids. Germline-derived CDR1 and CDR2 are LNHDA and SQIVND (reference sequence). Trimming left V 5 bases short and J 6 bases short, with 17 bases between. This chain's CDR3 is CASSLGTRGENTIYF. The CDR3 DNA reads TGTGCCAGTAGTCTCGGAACCAGAGGGGAAAACACCATATATTTT.

V and J are TRBV4-3 and TRBJ1-2, with D tentatively TRBD1 (5 bases). Germline V lookup: CDR1 LGHNA, CDR2 YSLEER. The length of the CDR3 is 17 residues. The germline V and J ends were trimmed by 0 bases and 2 bases, with 16 bases remaining between them. CDR3 coding DNA: TGCGCCAGCAGCCAAGATACCGCGGGGGGTTTGAACTATGGCTACACCTTC. This sequence encodes CASSQDTAGGLNYGYTF.

The chain uses TRBV7-9 and TRBJ2-2; TRBD1 aligns across 7 bases. Trimming at V came to 4 bases and at J to 3 bases, leaving 8 bases not matched to a gene. Looked up from germline, CDR1 is SEHNR and CDR2 is FQNEAQ (reference sequence). This CDR3 is built from 16 residues. The CDR3 DNA is TGTGCCAGCAGCTCCGGGACAGTGGAGGACACCGGGGAGCTGTTTTTT. Its translation is CASSSGTVEDTGELFF.